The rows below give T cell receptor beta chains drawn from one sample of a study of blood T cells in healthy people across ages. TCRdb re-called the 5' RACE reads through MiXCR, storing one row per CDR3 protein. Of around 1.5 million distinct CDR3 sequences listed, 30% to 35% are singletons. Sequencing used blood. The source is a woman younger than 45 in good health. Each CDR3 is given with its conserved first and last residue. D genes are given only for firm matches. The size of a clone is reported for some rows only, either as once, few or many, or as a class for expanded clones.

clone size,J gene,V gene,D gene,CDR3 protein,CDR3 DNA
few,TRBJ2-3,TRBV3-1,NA,CASSQSQPGTDTQYF,TGTGCCAGCAGCCAAAGCCAGCCTGGCACAGATACGCAGTATTTT
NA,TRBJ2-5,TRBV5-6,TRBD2,CASSLYRVGGAGETQYF,TGTGCCAGCAGCCTATACCGGGTCGGGGGGGCCGGCGAGACCCAGTACTTC
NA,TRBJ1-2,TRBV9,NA,CASSDEGLYGYTF,TGTGCCAGCAGCGACGAGGGACTCTATGGCTACACCTTC
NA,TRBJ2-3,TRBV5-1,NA,CASSLDYNTDTQYF,TGCGCCAGCAGCTTGGACTATAACACAGATACGCAGTATTTT
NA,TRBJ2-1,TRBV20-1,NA,CSAIPGRGEQFF,TGCAGTGCTATCCCCGGGAGAGGTGAGCAGTTCTTC
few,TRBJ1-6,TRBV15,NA,CATSRDRGGYSPLHF,TGTGCCACCAGCAGAGACAGGGGAGGTTATTCACCCCTCCACTTT
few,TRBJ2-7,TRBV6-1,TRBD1,CASSAPQGISYEQYF,TGTGCCAGCAGTGCCCCACAGGGGATCTCCTACGAGCAGTACTTC
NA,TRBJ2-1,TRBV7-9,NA,CASSSPARTTAYEQFF,TGTGCCAGCAGTTCCCCGGCACGGACGACTGCATATGAGCAGTTCTTC
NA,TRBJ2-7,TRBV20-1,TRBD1,CSAAHRDRVYEQYF,TGCAGTGCTGCACACCGGGACAGGGTTTACGAGCAGTACTTC
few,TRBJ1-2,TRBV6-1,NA,CASSASGAGGYTF,TGTGCCAGCAGTGCCTCGGGGGCGGGTGGCTACACCTTC
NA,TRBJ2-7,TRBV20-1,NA,CSAYGGGNYEQYF,TGCAGTGCTTACGGGGGCGGGAACTACGAGCAGTACTTC
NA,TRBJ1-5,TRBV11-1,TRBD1,CASSLAHRAGGSNQPQHF,TGTGCCAGCAGCTTAGCGCACAGGGCAGGGGGTAGCAATCAGCCCCAGCATTTT
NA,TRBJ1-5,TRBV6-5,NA,CASSPPRGWPQHF,TGTGCCAGCAGTCCCCCCAGGGGCTGGCCCCAGCATTTT
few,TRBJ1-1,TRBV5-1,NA,CASAADTANTEAFF,TGCGCCAGCGCCGCCGACACAGCGAACACTGAAGCTTTCTTT
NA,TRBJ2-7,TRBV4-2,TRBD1,CASSPRDSEQYF,TGTGCCAGCAGCCCCCGGGACAGCGAGCAGTACTTC
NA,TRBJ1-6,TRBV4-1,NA,CASSQDRDSPLHF,TGCGCCAGCAGCCAAGATAGGGATTCACCCCTCCACTTT
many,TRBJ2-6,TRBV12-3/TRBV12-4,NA,CASSLGQGNSGANVLTF,TGTGCCAGCAGTTTAGGGCAGGGAAACTCTGGGGCCAACGTCCTGACTTTC
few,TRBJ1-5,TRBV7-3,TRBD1,CASTSFVNRGPSRNQPQHF,TGTGCCAGCACCTCTTTTGTGAACAGGGGGCCGTCGCGCAATCAGCCCCAGCATTTT
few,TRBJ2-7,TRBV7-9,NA,CASSLGIAQGKNEQYF,TGTGCCAGCAGCTTAGGAATAGCGCAGGGTAAGAACGAGCAGTACTTC
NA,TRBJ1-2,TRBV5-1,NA,CASSLLDGYGYTF,TGCGCCAGCAGCTTGCTTGACGGCTATGGCTACACCTTC
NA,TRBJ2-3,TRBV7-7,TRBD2,CASSLDTSGGSDTQYF,TGTGCCAGCAGCTTAGATACTAGCGGGGGGTCAGATACGCAGTATTTT
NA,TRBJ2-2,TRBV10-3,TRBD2,CAISGVAGPTGELFF,TGTGCCATCAGCGGAGTAGCGGGACCTACCGGGGAGCTGTTTTTT
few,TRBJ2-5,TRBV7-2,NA,CASSPQRGHQETQYF,TGTGCCAGCAGCCCCCAACGGGGACATCAAGAGACCCAGTACTTC
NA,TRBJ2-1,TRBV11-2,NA,CASSLGLVGNEQFF,TGTGCCAGCAGCTTAGGACTAGTTGGGAATGAGCAGTTCTTC
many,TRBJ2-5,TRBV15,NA,CATSATVGETQYF,TGTGCCACCAGCGCCACCGTCGGCGAGACCCAGTACTTC
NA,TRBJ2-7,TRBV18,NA,CASSPEDGSYEQYF,TGTGCCAGCTCACCAGAAGACGGGAGCTACGAGCAGTACTTC
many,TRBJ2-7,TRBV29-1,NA,CSVNPNAGDEQYF,TGCAGCGTTAACCCGAACGCAGGAGACGAGCAGTACTTC
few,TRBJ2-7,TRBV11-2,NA,CASSSTGLDYEQYF,TGTGCCAGCAGCTCTACTGGACTGGACTACGAGCAGTACTTC
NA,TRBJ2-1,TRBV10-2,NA,CASSESTLGNEQFF,TGCGCCAGCAGTGAGTCGACTCTCGGCAATGAGCAGTTCTTC
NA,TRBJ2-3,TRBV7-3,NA,CASSLDLSDTQYF,TGTGCCAGCAGCTTGGACTTGTCAGATACGCAGTATTTT
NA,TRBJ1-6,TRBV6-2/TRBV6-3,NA,CASSYSMDVVGNSLLHF,TGTGCCAGCAGTTACTCGATGGATGTGGTCGGTAATTCACTCCTCCACTTT
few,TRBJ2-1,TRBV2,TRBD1,CASKLIRGRLDEQFF,TGTGCCAGCAAATTGATCAGGGGGCGCTTAGATGAGCAGTTCTTC
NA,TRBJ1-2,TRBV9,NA,CASSPTSRANYGYTF,TGTGCCAGCAGCCCCACGTCCAGGGCCAACTATGGCTACACCTTC
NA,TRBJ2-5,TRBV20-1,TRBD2,CSVGGGVLETQYF,TGCAGTGTGGGCGGGGGAGTCCTTGAGACCCAGTACTTC
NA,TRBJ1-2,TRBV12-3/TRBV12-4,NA,CASSPPGAYYGYTF,TGTGCCAGCAGTCCCCCGGGGGCTTACTATGGCTACACCTTC
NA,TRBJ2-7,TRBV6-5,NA,CASSYWGTSANSYEQYF,TGTGCCAGCAGTTACTGGGGCACAAGCGCCAACTCCTACGAGCAGTACTTC
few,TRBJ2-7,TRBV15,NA,CATSRGGASDYEQYF,TGTGCCACCAGCAGAGGAGGGGCGTCAGACTACGAGCAGTACTTC
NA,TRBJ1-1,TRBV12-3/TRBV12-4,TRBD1,CASSLGTGRPEAFF,TGTGCCAGCAGTTTGGGGACAGGACGTCCTGAAGCTTTCTTT
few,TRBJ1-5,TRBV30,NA,CAWTGGQKGNQPQHF,TGTGCCTGGACCGGGGGCCAAAAGGGCAATCAGCCCCAGCATTTT
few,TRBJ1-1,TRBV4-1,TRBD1,CASSHSGTGGTEAFF,TGCGCCAGCAGCCACTCCGGGACAGGGGGCACTGAAGCTTTCTTT
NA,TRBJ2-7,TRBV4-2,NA,CASSQGRSRQVYEQYF,TGTGCCAGCAGCCAAGGGCGGTCCAGGCAGGTCTACGAGCAGTACTTC
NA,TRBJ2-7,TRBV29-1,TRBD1,CSVEDEGASYEQYF,TGCAGCGTTGAAGATGAGGGGGCATCCTACGAGCAGTACTTC
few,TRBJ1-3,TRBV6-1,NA,CASSRNHRGSSGNTIYF,TGTGCCAGCAGCCGGAACCACCGAGGCTCCTCTGGAAACACCATATATTTT
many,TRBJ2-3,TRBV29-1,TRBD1,CSVEAGTASTDTQYF,TGCAGCGTTGAAGCCGGGACAGCTAGCACAGATACGCAGTATTTT
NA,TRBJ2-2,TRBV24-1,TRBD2,CATRDGTSGRNPGELFF,TGTGCCACCAGAGACGGGACTAGCGGGAGAAACCCCGGGGAGCTGTTTTTT